Included here is one T cell receptor (beta chain) sequence, with context. Its specificity is not known. These data come from a study of cytomegalovirus exposure and HLA in healthy donors. The PCR employed 60 Vbeta primers together with 13 Jbeta primers. Sequenced by immunoSEQ multiplex PCR; TCRdb stores in-frame clones only, minus some. The table has 170,000 or so clones, around 72% seen once. Study outcomes and limitations: A few V segments could not be told apart, such as TRBV6-2 and TRBV6-3, and were left out.

After removal of 6 bases from V and 7 bases from J, the junction contained 4 bases not matched to a gene. The CDR3 extends over 13 amino acids. From germline, CDR1 is MNHNY and CDR2 SVGAGI (reference sequence). V and J are TRBV6-6 and TRBJ2-1; 9 bases align to TRBD1. Sequencing used PBMCs. The clonotype originates from a woman in her fifties or sixties in good health and CMV-seropositive. In nucleotides, the CDR3 is TGTGCCAGCAGGGGGACAGGGCCAAATGAGCAGTTCTTC. Amino acid sequence: CASRGTGPNEQFF.